This T cell receptor (beta chain) is drawn from a study of control samples from healthy donors and cancer patients (dated by TCRdb to 2020 to 2022). Concerning this clone: Its binding antigen is unknown. No base qualities exist here, and no much larger clone lies one base off it.

There are 13 amino acids in the CDR3, from cysteine to phenylalanine inclusive. CDR3 DNA is the only sequence kept; it has 39 bases, read in frame from the first base. The V and J ends are trimmed by 1 base and 5 bases, leaving 5 bases between them. The germline V gene (reference sequence) gives CDR1 as SEHNR and CDR2 as FQNEAQ. Libraries came from the immunoSEQ multiplex PCR assay. Not all clones reach the TCRdb copy of this immuneACCESS table, which keeps in-frame sequences only. Checked studies attribute under half of the gap to unresolved V genes and leave the rest unexplained. The sample data list roughly 120,000 clones, and 85% to 90% of these were observed just once. The top ten hold over 10% of the sample.

Sequenced input: blood. This clonotype was sampled from a man aged 30 to 45 in good health. This chain joins TRBV7-9 to TRBJ2-2; the D gene remains uncertain. For the CDR3, the sequence is CASSLGATGELFF. The sequence in DNA is TGTGCCAGCAGCTTAGGCGCAACCGGGGAGCTGTTTTTT.